This TCR beta chain stems from a study of early T cells in non-severe SARS-CoV-2 infection. Study-wide background: Whole-blood bulk RNA, unsorted, was sequenced, and chains were unpaired.

Unique molecular identifiers were added to individual cDNA molecules. TCRdb independently ran MiXCR on the 5' RACE reads; one entry per CDR3 protein. The repertoire consists of 60,000 or so distinct CDR3 sequences, with approximately 12% occurring once and the leading ten covering 4.4%. Germline CDR1 reads SGHRS; CDR2 reads YFSETQ. V gave up 2 bases and J gave up 0 bases, with 6 bases separating them. This CDR3 spans 15 amino acids. Notes on the study in general: The VDJdb matching leaned toward anti-spike CD8 responses and overlooked private and CD4 specificities.

This clonotype was detected ten times or more. Its cognate antigen is unknown. This chain connects TRBV5-1 to TRBJ2-6; no firm D call. This clonotype originated in an adult who was a healthcare worker with PCR-confirmed SARS-CoV-2 infection or an uninfected control (not recorded which). Sequencing was carried out using whole blood. The CDR3 reads CASSLILSGANVLTF. CDR3 bases: TGCGCCAGCAGCTTAATTCTCTCTGGGGCCAACGTCCTGACTTTC.